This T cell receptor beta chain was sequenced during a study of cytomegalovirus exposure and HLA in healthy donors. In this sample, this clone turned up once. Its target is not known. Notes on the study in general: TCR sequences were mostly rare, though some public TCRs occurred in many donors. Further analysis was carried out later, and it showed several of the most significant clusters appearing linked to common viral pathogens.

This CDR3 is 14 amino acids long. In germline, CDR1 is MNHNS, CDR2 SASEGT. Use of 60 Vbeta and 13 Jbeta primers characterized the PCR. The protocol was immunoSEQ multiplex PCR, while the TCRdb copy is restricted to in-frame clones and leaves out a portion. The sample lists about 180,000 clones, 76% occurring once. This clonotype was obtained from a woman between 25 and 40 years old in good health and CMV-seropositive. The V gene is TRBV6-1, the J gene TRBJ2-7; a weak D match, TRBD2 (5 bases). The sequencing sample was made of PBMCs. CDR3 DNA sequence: TGTGCGACCCTAGGGAGCGGTGCTTTCTACGAGCAGTACTTC. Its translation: CATLGSGAFYEQYF.